The rows below give T cell receptor beta chains drawn from one sample of a study of response to subunit inactivated influenza vaccine. TCRdb recomputed calls from the RT-PCR reads with MiXCR, one row per CDR3 protein. The sample includes over 800,000 distinct CDR3 sequences, 21% of them seen just once. Sequencing used PBMCs from blood, obtained approximately 5 days after vaccination. The receptor source for this set is a man in his forties or fifties who received an inactivated influenza vaccine. Both conserved end residues are part of each CDR3. D genes are given only for firm matches. Clone sizes are given selectively: once, few, many, or a class where the clone is expanded.

15 TRBJ1-2 TRBV7-9 NA NA TGTGCCAGCAGAGGTTTCTCCCACGCTGACTATGGCTACACCTTC CASRGFSHADYGYTF
12 TRBJ1-3 TRBV20-1 NA many TGCAGTGCTAGAGTTGCTGGAAACACCATATATTTT CSARVAGNTIYF
12 TRBJ1-4 TRBV7-2 NA few TGTGCCAGCAGCTACCGATGGGGACCACTGTTTTTT CASSYRWGPLFF
18 TRBJ2-5 TRBV27 TRBD2 few TGTGCCAGCAGTTTACCTGGACTAGCGGGAGGGCCGGGAGAGACCCAGTACTTC CASSLPGLAGGPGETQYF
14 TRBJ2-1 TRBV5-6 NA few TGTGCCAGCAGCTTTCCTTCAAGGCAGGGTGAGCAGTTCTTC CASSFPSRQGEQFF
14 TRBJ1-3 TRBV7-2 NA NA TGTGCCTGCAGCTTAGTATCGGATGGAAACACCATATATTTT CACSLVSDGNTIYF
13 TRBJ2-5 TRBV6-1 NA NA TGTGCCAGCTCGGACATCCTCCAAGAGACCCAGTACTTC CASSDILQETQYF
17 TRBJ2-1 TRBV15 NA NA TGTGCCACCAGCAGAGTTGGAGCGGACACTTTCTACAATGAGCAGTTCTTC CATSRVGADTFYNEQFF
13 TRBJ1-1 TRBV9 NA NA TGTGCCAGCAGCGTAGCGCCGGACCGGCAAGCTTTCTTT CASSVAPDRQAFF
17 TRBJ2-3 TRBV5-4 NA NA TGTGCCAGCAGCTTGGCCAAGTCTAGTGAGGCTCAAGATACGCAGTATTTT CASSLAKSSEAQDTQYF
16 TRBJ2-5 TRBV4-3 TRBD1 NA TGCGCCAGCAGCCAAGACTATCGGGGACAGGGGGAGACCCAGTACTTC CASSQDYRGQGETQYF
16 TRBJ2-1 TRBV4-3 NA few TGCGCCAGCAGCCAAGGGCCCTCGTTAGGTGTCGATGAGCAGTTCTTC CASSQGPSLGVDEQFF
14 TRBJ1-1 TRBV4-3 NA many TGCGCCAGCAGCCAAGAGGGGGGGCACACTGAAGCTTTCTTT CASSQEGGHTEAFF
18 TRBJ2-3 TRBV20-1 TRBD2 NA TGCAGTGCCCTTCTACCCTCCGGGACTAGCGTTGGGGCAGATACGCAGTATTTT CSALLPSGTSVGADTQYF